This is a list of T cell receptor beta chains from one sample in a study of Graves' ophthalmopathy and Graves' hyperthyroidism. Via MiXCR, TCRdb re-called the multiplex PCR reads, giving one row per CDR3 protein. The repertoire holds hundreds of thousands of distinct CDR3 sequences, with roughly 21% as singletons. Sample: peripheral blood. The receptor set was obtained from a woman under 30 with stable Graves' hyperthyroidism. The CDR3 runs from the conserved cysteine through the conserved F or W. A D gene is named only where the DNA matches it firmly. Part of the rows lack a size; the others show once, few, many or a class for expanded clones.

few - TRBJ2-2 TRBV30 TGTGCCTGGAGTTGGGGATCGGGAAAGGCCGGGGAGCTGTTTTTT CAWSWGSGKAGELFF
many - TRBJ1-3 TRBV6-1 TGTGCCAGCAGTCAAGGGGGGCCCGGGAACACCATATATTTT CASSQGGPGNTIYF
many - TRBJ1-1 TRBV6-5 TGTGCCAGCAGTTACTCCAGGGTTGGGGCTGAAGCTTTCTTT CASSYSRVGAEAFF
many - TRBJ2-7 TRBV6-1 TGTGCCAGCAGTGAAGGAACCGGAGCCTGGTACGAGCAGTACTTC CASSEGTGAWYEQYF
- TRBD1 TRBJ1-5 TRBV12-3/TRBV12-4 TGTGCCAGCAGTTACGGGACAGGGTTCAATCAGCCCCAGCATTTT CASSYGTGFNQPQHF
many - TRBJ1-2 TRBV19 TGTGCCAGTAGTATAGATCATCCGGCCGACGTTAACTATGGCTACACCTTC CASSIDHPADVNYGYTF
many - TRBJ2-4 TRBV20-1 TGCAGTGCTCCCCCTACTAGTACCAAAAACATTCAGTACTTC CSAPPTSTKNIQYF
many TRBD2 TRBJ2-7 TRBV6-2/TRBV6-3 TGTGCCAGCGGCAAGACTAGCGGACCCTACGAGCAGTACTTC CASGKTSGPYEQYF
many TRBD2 TRBJ2-7 TRBV3-1 TGTGCCAGCAGGGATGGCGGGAGTCTCGGGGAGCAGTACTTC CASRDGGSLGEQYF
many TRBD1 TRBJ2-7 TRBV6-2/TRBV6-3 TGTGCCAGCAGTTACTCGGGACAGGCAACATCCTACGAGCAGTACTTC CASSYSGQATSYEQYF
many - TRBJ1-5 TRBV24-1 TGTGCCACCAGTGATGCAACAGGTGCGCAGGAGCCCCAGCATTTT CATSDATGAQEPQHF
many - TRBJ2-7 TRBV15 TGTGCCACCAGCAGAGAACAGGGCCTCGGCGAGCAGTACTTC CATSREQGLGEQYF
- TRBD2 TRBJ2-7 TRBV12-3/TRBV12-4 TGTGCCAGCACCTTGGGACTAGCGGGAGAATACGAGCAGTACTTC CASTLGLAGEYEQYF
many - TRBJ2-7 TRBV6-6 TGTGCCAGCGCAGACTCTAGCTGGTACGAGCAGTACTTC CASADSSWYEQYF
many TRBD1 TRBJ1-1 TRBV19 TGTGCCAGTACCCGCCCAGGGGGCAGGAACACTGAAGCTTTCTTT CASTRPGGRNTEAFF
many - TRBJ1-1 TRBV11-1 TGTGCCAGCAGCTTTCTACAACAGGGACCGAAGAACACTGAAGCTTTCTTT CASSFLQQGPKNTEAFF